Sequencing of this TCR beta chain was carried out in a study of T cell changes during pregnancy in multiple sclerosis. V gave up 8 bases and J gave up 0 bases, with 16 bases separating them. This CDR3 has 15 amino acids. Germline V lookup: CDR1 SNHLY, CDR2 FYNNEI. This table comes from immunoSEQ multiplex PCR, and its TCRdb copy is limited to in-frame clones, with some not included. The sample shows fewer than 90,000 clones, about 94% of them seen only once. The sequence derives from a female donor in good health, enrolled as a control in a pregnancy study. The rearrangement links TRBV2 to TRBJ2-5; tentatively, D is TRBD2 (5 bases). This specimen was peripheral blood, taken in the third trimester of pregnancy. The CDR3 nucleotides are TGTGCCAGCCGAGGAATTGCGCGGGACCAAGAGACCCAGTACTTC. Translation: CASRGIARDQETQYF.